What follows are 24 T cell receptor beta chains derived from one specimen sequenced in a study of CD8+ T cells in alopecia areata. Treatment specified: oral pan-JAK inhibitor, 5-10 mg twice daily. As the sequencing template, cDNA was produced by extracting RNA and reverse transcribing it. TCRdb's copy holds only in-frame clones and misses some; the assay was immunoSEQ multiplex PCR. The sample lists 270,000 or so clones; nearly 60% were seen once. The starting material was CD4+ T cells sorted from blood, obtained at week 24, from a patient treated with tofacitinib. The source is a human donor with alopecia areata.

The chain uses TRBV7-9 and TRBJ2-5; D is ambiguous. The length of the CDR3 is 12 residues. Germline values: CDR1 SEHNR, CDR2 FQNEAQ (reference sequence). Trimming took 7 bases from V and 4 from J, leaving 10 bases between them. The CDR3 reads CASTLGRETQYF. For the CDR3, the DNA is TGTGCCAGCACTTTAGGGCGAGAGACCCAGTACTTC.

This chain connects TRBV6-5 to TRBJ2-7, with D possibly being TRBD2 (6 bases). Deletions cut 2 bases from V and 3 bases from J, with 17 bases between. There are 16 residues in the CDR3. CDR1 and CDR2 from the germline V gene are MNHEY and SVGAGI. CDR3 loop: CASSYGVLAAVYEQYF. The CDR3 DNA reads TGTGCCAGCAGTTACGGGGTTTTAGCGGCGGTCTACGAGCAGTACTTC.

The V gene is TRBV29-1, the J gene TRBJ1-1; D gene uncertain. V shed 4 bases and J shed 6 bases, with 12 bases lying between them. Germline values: CDR1 SQVTM, CDR2 ANQGSEA. CDR3 size: 12 residues. CDR3 sequence (DNA): TGCAGCGTTGGGGCTCCACCGGCTGAAGCTTTCTTT. As protein: CSVGAPPAEAFF. Supplemented by reference TRBV29-1 and TRBJ1-1, the full variable domain reads SAVISQKPSRDICQRGTSLTIQCQVDSQVTMMFWYRQQPGQSLTLIATANQGSEATYESGFVIDKFPISRPNLTFSTLTVSNMSPEDSSIYLCSVGAPPAEAFFGQGTRLTVV.

This clone has at least ten counts. The chain has TRBV7-8 and TRBJ2-7; D gene uncertain. The CDR3 consists of 19 residues. V lost 4 bases and J lost 0, with 25 bases in between. The germline CDR1 and CDR2 sequences are SGHVS and FQNEAQ. CDR3 protein: CASSSKSRPPINPSYEQYF. CDR3 nucleotides: TGTGCCAGCAGCTCAAAATCCCGACCCCCGATTAATCCCTCCTACGAGCAGTACTTC.

This clone has a handful of counts. The chain links TRBV27 to TRBJ1-5, with D possibly being TRBD1 (6 bases). This CDR3 spans 14 amino acids. Trimming shortened V by 6 bases and J by 4 bases, and 13 bases separated the two germline ends. Per germline, CDR1 MNHEY and CDR2 SMNVEV (reference sequence). CDR3 DNA sequence: TGTGCCAGCAGATTACAGGGAGGTAATCAGCCCCAGCATTTT. As protein: CASRLQGGNQPQHF.

This chain joins TRBV12-5 and TRBJ2-7, with 11 bases lining up with TRBD2. Germline CDR1 is LGHNT and CDR2 is FRNRAP. V lost 1 base to trimming and J lost 4 bases; unmatched junction nucleotides: 6. The CDR3 totals 16 residues. CDR3 bases: TGTGCTAGTGGTTTGGCCGCGGGACTAGCGGATTACGAGCAGTACTTC. Translation gives CASGLAAGLADYEQYF.

The V gene is TRBV6-5, the J gene TRBJ2-5; 9 positions match TRBD1. V shed 5 bases and J 0 bases; nucleotides not matched to a gene: 1. The CDR3 sequence is 14 residues long. Looked up from germline, CDR1 is MNHEY and CDR2 is SVGAGI. Here the CDR3 reads CASSRDRDQETQYF. For the CDR3, the DNA is TGTGCCAGCAGTCGGGACAGGGACCAAGAGACCCAGTACTTC.

The gene calls are TRBV29-1 and TRBJ1-2, with D perhaps TRBD1 (6 bases). Trimming took 8 bases from V and 4 from J, leaving 14 bases between them. The CDR3 loop spans 12 amino acids. Per germline, CDR1 SQVTM and CDR2 ANQGSEA. The CDR3 nucleotides are TGCAGCCTGCGGACAGCTGGCTATGGCTACACCTTC. It encodes CSLRTAGYGYTF.

A few counts support this clone. Additional DNA sequences in this sample encode the identical CDR3. V gene TRBV7-9 combines with J gene TRBJ1-1; D uncertain. The CDR3 covers 12 residues. Per germline, CDR1 SEHNR and CDR2 FQNEAQ (reference sequence). V was trimmed by 3 bases and J by 2 bases, leaving 4 bases between them. This chain's CDR3 is CASSFGNTEAFF. The DNA of the CDR3 is TGTGCCAGCAGCTTCGGTAACACTGAAGCTTTCTTT. The full variable domain, in which reference TRBV7-9 and TRBJ1-1 provide the parts outside the CDR3, is DTGVSQNPRHKITKRGQNVTFRCDPISEHNRLYWYRQTLGQGPEFLTYFQNEAQLEKSRLLSDRFSAERPKGSFSTLEIQRTEQGDSAMYLCASSFGNTEAFFGQGTRLTVV.

This chain connects TRBV5-6 to TRBJ2-5; D is undetermined. The CDR3 has 13 residues. Germline CDR1 SGHDT, CDR2 YYEEEE. V lost 2 bases and J 2 bases, leaving 7 bases between the germline ends. The CDR3 DNA reads TGTGCCAGCAGCTTTTTCCGGCAAGAGACCCAGTACTTC. As protein: CASSFFRQETQYF.

The rearrangement joins TRBV5-1 to TRBJ1-2; possible D gene TRBD1, 5 bases. V gave up 2 bases and J gave up 0 bases, with 14 bases separating them. Germline V gene lookup returns CDR1 SGHRS and CDR2 YFSETQ. This CDR3 is built from 16 residues. The CDR3, as DNA: TGCGCCAGCAGCTTCGGCCGACAGACTCCTAACTATGGCTACACCTTC. Translating gives CASSFGRQTPNYGYTF. The variable domain in full, completed from reference TRBV5-1 and TRBJ1-2, reads KAGVTQTPRYLIKTRGQQVTLSCSPISGHRSVSWYQQTPGQGLQFLFEYFSETQRNKGNFPGRFSGRQFSNSRSEMNVSTLELGDSALYLCASSFGRQTPNYGYTFGSGTRLTVV.

The chain carries TRBV29-1 and TRBJ2-3, with a possible D match to TRBD1 (5 bases). Trimming shortened V by 2 bases and J by 0 bases, and 9 bases separated the two germline ends. Germline lookup yields CDR1 SQVTM and CDR2 ANQGSEA. This CDR3 is built from 14 residues. The CDR3 DNA sequence: TGCAGCGTTGAAAGAGACAGAAGCACAGATACGCAGTATTTT. Residues: CSVERDRSTDTQYF.

The chain links TRBV14 to TRBJ1-6; no definite D call. The CDR3 is 13 amino acids. With 2 bases removed from V and 7 bases from J, the gap between germline ends came to 6 bases. Germline CDR1 is SGHDN and CDR2 is FVKESK. The CDR3 spells CASSQNRNSPLHF. For the CDR3, the DNA is TGTGCCAGCAGCCAAAACCGAAATTCACCCCTCCACTTT. The full variable domain, in which reference TRBV14 and TRBJ1-6 provide the parts outside the CDR3, is EAGVTQFPSHSVIEKGQTVTLRCDPISGHDNLYWYRRVMGKEIKFLLHFVKESKQDESGMPNNRFLAERTGGTYSTLKVQPAELEDSGVYFCASSQNRNSPLHFGNGTRLTVT.

The chain links TRBV14 to TRBJ2-3; D ambiguous. This CDR3 comprises 12 residues. Trimming stripped 2 bases from V and 9 bases from J, with 9 bases between. The germline V gene has CDR1 SGHDN and CDR2 FVKESK. The CDR3 here is CASSQNRWTQYF. DNA for the CDR3: TGTGCCAGCAGCCAAAATAGGTGGACGCAGTATTTT.

This clone occurred a few times. The chain uses TRBV5-4 and TRBJ2-2; possibly TRBD2 for D (6 bases). Germline-derived CDR1 and CDR2 are SGHNT and YYREEE (reference sequence). Trimming shortened V by 7 bases and J by 1 base, and 11 bases separated the two germline ends. The CDR3 has 14 residues. CDR3 nucleotides: TGTGCCAGCGGGGGGAGAATGAACACCGGGGAGCTGTTTTTT. It codes for CASGGRMNTGELFF.

In this sample, this clone turned up once. V is TRBV25-1 and J is TRBJ2-5; possibly TRBD2 for D (6 bases). The germline V and J ends were trimmed by 3 bases and 4 bases, with 12 bases remaining between them. The length of the CDR3 is 14 residues. Germline V gene lookup returns CDR1 MGHDK and CDR2 SYGVNS. The DNA for the CDR3 is TGTGCCAGCAGTGAGACAACTAGCATAGAGACCCAGTACTTC. Residues: CASSETTSIETQYF.

The chain carries TRBV6-6 and TRBJ1-2; weak D call: TRBD1 (5 bases). The CDR3 runs to 13 residues. Germline lookup yields CDR1 MNHNY and CDR2 SVGAGI (reference sequence). Trimming left V 7 bases short and J 2 bases short, with 11 bases between. The CDR3, as DNA: TGTGCCAGCAAACAAGGGGACAACTATGGCTACACCTTC. Residues: CASKQGDNYGYTF.

This rearrangement joins TRBV7-9 to TRBJ2-2, with 9 bases matching TRBD1. This CDR3 spans 17 amino acids. Germline V gene lookup returns CDR1 SEHNR and CDR2 FQNEAQ (reference sequence). V trimming: 3 bases; J trimming: 6 bases; junction bases outside the gene matches: 11. The CDR3 spells CASSFPLRTGVPGELFF. The CDR3 DNA sequence: TGTGCCAGCAGCTTCCCCCTCCGGACAGGGGTTCCCGGGGAGCTGTTTTTT.

The V gene is TRBV30, the J gene TRBJ1-6; D perhaps matches TRBD1 (5 bases). Per the germline V gene, CDR1 is GTSNPN and CDR2 is SVGIG (reference sequence). This CDR3 comprises 13 residues. The V end was cut by 4 bases, the J end by 9 bases, with 13 bases between. The chain's CDR3 is CAWIGDSGSPLHF. The CDR3 DNA follows: TGTGCCTGGATCGGAGACAGCGGTTCACCCCTCCACTTT.

The chain is built from TRBV6-5 and TRBJ2-1; D tentatively reads TRBD1 or TRBD2 (6 bases each). The CDR3 is 12 amino acids. Germline CDR1 and CDR2: MNHEY and SVGAGI. V lost 6 bases to trimming and J lost 7 bases, with 10 bases between them. The DNA for the CDR3 is TGTGCCAGCAGGCGAGGGGGGAATGAGCAGTTCTTC. Translating gives CASRRGGNEQFF.

This clone was found a few times. The CDR3 nucleotides are TGCAGCGTCGGACAGAATAGCAATCAGCCCCAGCATTTT. Its translation is CSVGQNSNQPQHF. V is TRBV29-1 and J is TRBJ1-5; D may be TRBD1 (6 bases). The length of the CDR3 is 13 residues. Germline V gene data show CDR1 as SQVTM and CDR2 as ANQGSEA. Trimming removed 6 bases from V and 0 bases from J, with 9 bases in between.

The V gene is TRBV4-1, the J gene TRBJ2-7; D uncertain. The CDR3 is 14 amino acids. V lost 3 bases and J 1 base, leaving 10 bases between the germline ends. Per the germline V gene, CDR1 is MGHRA and CDR2 is YSYEKL. CDR3 sequence reads: CASSHLTSSYEQYF. The CDR3 DNA is TGCGCCAGCAGCCACCTTACATCGTCCTACGAGCAGTACTTC.

As regards this clone: The junction differs from germline at one of its ends, possibly a read error. V gene TRBV5-1 combines with J gene TRBJ1-2; maybe TRBD1 (5 bases). The CDR3 spans 14 residues. Germline assignment: CDR1 SGHRS and CDR2 YFSETQ. The CDR3 nucleotides read TGCGCCAGCGGCTTCCAGGGAAGCCCCGATGGCTACACCTTC. It codes for CASGFQGSPDGYTF.

This clone was picked up one time. The gene calls are TRBV19 and TRBJ1-5; maybe TRBD1 (6 bases). Germline CDR1 reads LNHDA; CDR2 reads SQIVND (reference sequence). The length of the CDR3 is 15 residues. V was clipped by 3 bases and J by 3 bases, with 12 bases between them. CDR3 coding DNA: TGTGCCAGTAGTATTATCGGACAGCACAATCAGCCCCAGCATTTT. This encodes CASSIIGQHNQPQHF.